Below are 18 T cell receptor beta chains sequenced from a single sample in a study of T-cell memory formation after mild COVID-19. TCRdb itself ran the 5' RACE reads through MiXCR, one entry per CDR3 protein. The table shows tens of thousands of distinct CDR3 sequences, with 16% occurring only once. Sequenced sample: PBMCs or a T cell subset sorted from them (not recorded which). The origin of the receptors is an adult who had mild COVID-19 (a few samples of this study predate the infection). Cell type and time point are not known.

This clonotype was counted at least ten times. The rearrangement joins TRBV15 to TRBJ1-4, with D possibly matching TRBD1 (6 bases). The CDR3 sequence is 15 residues long. The germline V and J ends were trimmed by 0 bases and 5 bases, with 10 bases remaining between them. Germline values: CDR1 LNHNV, CDR2 YYDKDF (reference sequence). For the CDR3, the DNA is TGTGCCACCAGCAGAGATGTGGGGGCCAATGAAAAACTGTTTTTT. Amino acids: CATSRDVGANEKLFF.

This clonotype was counted at least ten times. The V and J genes are TRBV20-1 and TRBJ1-1; D is ambiguous. V dropped 0 bases and J dropped 0 bases, with 8 bases sitting between them. Per germline, CDR1 DFQATT and CDR2 SNEGSKA (reference sequence). The CDR3 has 14 residues. Here the CDR3 DNA reads TGCAGTGCTAGAGATTCTTCGGTGAACACTGAAGCTTTCTTT. It is translated as CSARDSSVNTEAFF.

This clonotype was seen repeatedly, ten times or more. The V gene is TRBV7-3, the J gene TRBJ1-5; the D is unclear. V was trimmed by 5 bases and J by 2 bases, leaving 10 bases between them. Germline assignment: CDR1 SGHTA and CDR2 FQGTGA. The CDR3 is 14 residues long. The CDR3 sequence: CASSPRPGNQPQHF. For the CDR3, the DNA is TGTGCCAGCAGCCCCCGGCCAGGCAATCAGCCCCAGCATTTT.

On this clonotype: A read error may account for a junction end that differs from germline. This chain connects TRBV5-5 to TRBJ2-1; 9 bases map to TRBD1. The CDR3 is 18 residues long. Germline CDR1 and CDR2: SGHKS and YYEKEE (reference sequence). The CDR3 sequence is CASILSPSWGTGLGEQFF. Here the CDR3 DNA reads TGTGCCAGCATCTTGTCCCCATCTTGGGGGACAGGGTTGGGTGAGCAGTTCTTC.

Of note for this clonotype: This may be a read error: a much more frequent sequence differs by one nucleotide. V is TRBV4-3 and J is TRBJ1-1, with D uncertain. Germline CDR1 reads LGHNA; CDR2 reads YSLEER. This CDR3 has 15 amino acids. CDR3 loop: CARSQDERGGTEAFF. The CDR3, as DNA: TGCGCCAGAAGCCAAGATGAGCGGGGAGGCACTGAAGCTTTCTTT.

In this sample, this clonotype turned up many times. The V call is TRBV29-1, the J call TRBJ2-3; a weak D match, TRBD2 (7 bases). CDR3 size: 12 residues. V lost 6 bases and J 10 bases, leaving 17 bases between the germline ends. CDR1 SQVTM and CDR2 ANQGSEA come from the germline V gene. The CDR3 DNA reads as TGCAGCGTGGGCGCGCGGGGGCAGGCGCAGTATTTT. It specifies CSVGARGQAQYF.

This clonotype was detected ten times or more. This chain connects TRBV7-2 to TRBJ2-7; D gene unclear. There are 13 residues in the CDR3. Germline V gene sequence: CDR1 SGHTA, CDR2 FQGNSA. Trimming left V 2 bases short and J 2 bases short, with 7 bases between. The CDR3 nucleotides are TGTGCCAGCAGCTTATCCCAAACCTACGAGCAGTACTTC. As protein: CASSLSQTYEQYF.

This clonotype has ten or more counts. The rearrangement joins TRBV27 to TRBJ2-1; D remains unclear. The CDR3 spans 15 residues. The germline V and J ends were trimmed by 2 bases and 6 bases, with 14 bases remaining between them. Germline-derived CDR1 and CDR2 are MNHEY and SMNVEV (reference sequence). The DNA of the CDR3 is TGTGCCAGCAGTTTAGGGCGGAGAACCCCCAATGAGCAGTTCTTC. It translates to CASSLGRRTPNEQFF.

This chain uses TRBV20-1 with TRBJ1-2; D is perhaps TRBD1 (5 bases). Germline CDR1 and CDR2: DFQATT and SNEGSKA (reference sequence). V was trimmed by 5 bases and J by 2 bases, leaving 15 bases between them. This CDR3 has 14 amino acids. CDR3 protein: CSAGVEGPNYGYTF. The CDR3 region has the DNA TGCAGTGCTGGGGTGGAGGGGCCGAACTATGGCTACACCTTC.

In its sample, this clonotype was seen many times. The genes are TRBV3-1 and TRBJ1-5; D unresolved. With 0 bases removed from V and 7 bases from J, the gap between germline ends came to 7 bases. Looked up from germline, CDR1 is LGHDT and CDR2 is YNNKEL (reference sequence). This CDR3 has 13 amino acids. CDR3 region: CASSQEVGQPQHF. The CDR3 nucleotides are TGTGCCAGCAGCCAAGAAGTAGGACAGCCCCAGCATTTT.

V and J are TRBV7-9 and TRBJ1-2; D is possibly TRBD1 (6 bases). The CDR3 covers 13 residues. CDR1 and CDR2 (germline): SEHNR, FQNEAQ (reference sequence). Trimming left V 0 bases short and J 7 bases short, with 9 bases between. For the CDR3, the DNA is TGTGCCAGCAGCTTAGCGGACAGCTGTGGCTACACCTTC. It specifies CASSLADSCGYTF.

This clonotype has a count of ten or more. The rearrangement links TRBV7-2 to TRBJ2-1, with no clear D. The CDR3 sequence is 15 residues long. Germline V gives CDR1 SGHTA, CDR2 FQGNSA. Trimming left V 6 bases short and J 2 bases short, with 14 bases between. Here the CDR3 DNA reads TGTGCCAGCAGGACAAACCTCCATACCTACAATGAGCAGTTCTTC. Protein: CASRTNLHTYNEQFF.

The sample holds a few counts of this clonotype. The rearrangement uses TRBV2 and TRBJ2-3; 13 bases are shared with TRBD2. V shed 7 bases and J 7 bases; nucleotides not matched to a gene: 20. Germline V gene lookup returns CDR1 SNHLY and CDR2 FYNNEI. This CDR3 has 19 amino acids. DNA for the CDR3: TGTGCCAGCACGAGCAGGACTAGCGGGGGCCCTACAACCTTCAATACGCAGTATTTT. This gives the protein CASTSRTSGGPTTFNTQYF.

The chain has TRBV29-1 and TRBJ2-7; D may correspond to TRBD1 or TRBD2 (5 bases each). CDR1 and CDR2 (germline): SQVTM, ANQGSEA. V dropped 0 bases and J dropped 3 bases, with 9 bases sitting between them. The CDR3 is 13 amino acids. The CDR3 reads CSVEDEGHYEQYF. CDR3 sequence (DNA): TGCAGCGTTGAAGACGAGGGGCACTACGAGCAGTACTTC.

In this sample, this clonotype turned up many times. CDR3 coding DNA: TGCGCCAGCAGCTTGCCAAGGCCGGGACAGGGCCTCCTTTTCCCTTACAATGAGCAGTTCTTC. Protein sequence: CASSLPRPGQGLLFPYNEQFF. This rearrangement joins TRBV5-1 to TRBJ2-1, with 9 bases that match TRBD1. This CDR3 region has 21 residues. After removal of 1 base from V and 4 bases from J, the junction contained 21 bases not matched to a gene. Germline V gene lookup returns CDR1 SGHRS and CDR2 YFSETQ.

The sample holds many counts of this clonotype. The J gene is TRBJ1-2, the V gene TRBV12-3 or TRBV12-4; 9 bases agree with TRBD1. J lost 8 bases, V lost 5 bases, and 15 bases had no gene match. This CDR3 region has 16 residues. The DNA of the CDR3 is TGTGCCAGCAGTCTAGGACCACAGGGGGCTACGGGCGGCTACACCTTC. Encoded protein: CASSLGPQGATGGYTF.

This clonotype came up many times. The V gene is TRBV4-1, the J gene TRBJ2-3; 9 bases agree with TRBD2. The ends lost 1 base at V and 5 bases at J; junction bases unmatched: 13. Germline CDR1 MGHRA, CDR2 YSYEKL. This CDR3 has 18 amino acids. In DNA form, the CDR3 reads TGCGCCAGCAGCCAAGGACTAGCGGCCAACCATATGGGAGATACGCAGTATTTT. As protein: CASSQGLAANHMGDTQYF.

There are many counts of this clonotype. V and J are TRBV7-2 and TRBJ2-3; the D is unclear. The V end lost 10 bases, the J end lost 4 bases, and 9 bases lay between the germline ends. CDR1 and CDR2 from the germline V gene are SGHTA and FQGNSA. This CDR3 region has 11 residues. CDR3 coding DNA: TGTGCCACCGCGCAGGCAGATACGCAGTATTTT. The encoded protein is CATAQADTQYF.